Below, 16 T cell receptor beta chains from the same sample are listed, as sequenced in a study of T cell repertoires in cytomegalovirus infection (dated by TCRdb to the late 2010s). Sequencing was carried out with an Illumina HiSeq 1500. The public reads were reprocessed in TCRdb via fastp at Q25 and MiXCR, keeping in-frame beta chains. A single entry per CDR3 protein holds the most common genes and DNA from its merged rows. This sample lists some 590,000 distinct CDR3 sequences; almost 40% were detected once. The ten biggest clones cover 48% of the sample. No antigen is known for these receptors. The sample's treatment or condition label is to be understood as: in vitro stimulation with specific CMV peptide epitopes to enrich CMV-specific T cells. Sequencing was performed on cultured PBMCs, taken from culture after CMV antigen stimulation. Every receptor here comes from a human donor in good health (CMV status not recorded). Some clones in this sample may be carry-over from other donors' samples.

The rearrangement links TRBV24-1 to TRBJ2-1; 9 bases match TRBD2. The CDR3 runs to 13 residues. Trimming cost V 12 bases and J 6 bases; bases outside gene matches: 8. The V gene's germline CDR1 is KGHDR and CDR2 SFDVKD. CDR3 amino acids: CAAGGGAVNEQFF. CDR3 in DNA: TGTGCCGCCGGCGGGGGGGCCGTCAATGAGCAGTTCTTC.

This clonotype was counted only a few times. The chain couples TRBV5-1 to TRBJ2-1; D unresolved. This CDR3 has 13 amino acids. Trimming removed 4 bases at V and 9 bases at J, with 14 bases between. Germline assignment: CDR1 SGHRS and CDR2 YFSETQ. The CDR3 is CASSVNENGEQFF. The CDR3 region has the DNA TGCGCCAGCAGCGTGAACGAAAATGGTGAGCAGTTCTTC.

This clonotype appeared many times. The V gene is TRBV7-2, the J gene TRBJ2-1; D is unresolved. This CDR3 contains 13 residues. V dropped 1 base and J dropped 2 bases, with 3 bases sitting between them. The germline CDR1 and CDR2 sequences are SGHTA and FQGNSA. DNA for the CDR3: TGTGCCAGCAGCTTAGTTCCCTACAATGAGCAGTTCTTC. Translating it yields CASSLVPYNEQFF.

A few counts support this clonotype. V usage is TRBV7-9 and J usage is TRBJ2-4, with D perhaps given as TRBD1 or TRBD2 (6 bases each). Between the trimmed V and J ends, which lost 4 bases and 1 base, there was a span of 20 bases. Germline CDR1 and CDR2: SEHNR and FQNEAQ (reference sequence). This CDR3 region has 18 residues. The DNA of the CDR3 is TGTGCCAGCAGCTCAGAGGGGGGAGTAAATAGGGCCAAAAACATTCAGTACTTC. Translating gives CASSSEGGVNRAKNIQYF.

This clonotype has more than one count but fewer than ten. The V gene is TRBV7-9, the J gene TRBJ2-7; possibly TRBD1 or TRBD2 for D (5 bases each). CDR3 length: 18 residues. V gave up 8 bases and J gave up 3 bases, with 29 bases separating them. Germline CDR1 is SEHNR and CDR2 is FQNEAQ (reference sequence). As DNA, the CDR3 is TGTGCCAGCTCGGGGATTGTGTGGGGGAACGTCGGTGACTACGAGCAGTACTTC. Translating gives CASSGIVWGNVGDYEQYF.

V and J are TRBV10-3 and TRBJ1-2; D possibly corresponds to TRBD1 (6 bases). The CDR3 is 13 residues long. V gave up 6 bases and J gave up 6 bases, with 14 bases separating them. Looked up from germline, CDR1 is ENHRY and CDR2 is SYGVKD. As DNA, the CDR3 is TGTGCCATCAGGGGCCGGGACACGGATGGCTACACCTTC. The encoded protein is CAIRGRDTDGYTF.

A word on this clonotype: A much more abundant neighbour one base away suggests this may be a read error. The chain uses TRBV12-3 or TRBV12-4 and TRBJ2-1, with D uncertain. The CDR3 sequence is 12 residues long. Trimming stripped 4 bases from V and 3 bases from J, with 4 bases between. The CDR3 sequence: CASSSNYNEQFF. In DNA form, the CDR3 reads TGTGCCAGCAGTTCCAACTACAATGAGCAGTTCTTC.

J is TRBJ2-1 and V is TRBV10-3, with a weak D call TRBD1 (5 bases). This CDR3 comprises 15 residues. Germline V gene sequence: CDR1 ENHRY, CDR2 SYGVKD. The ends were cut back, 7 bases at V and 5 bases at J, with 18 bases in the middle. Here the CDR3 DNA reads TGTGCCATCACCCCAGGGAATTCAAAGAACAATGAGCAGTTCTTC. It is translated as CAITPGNSKNNEQFF.

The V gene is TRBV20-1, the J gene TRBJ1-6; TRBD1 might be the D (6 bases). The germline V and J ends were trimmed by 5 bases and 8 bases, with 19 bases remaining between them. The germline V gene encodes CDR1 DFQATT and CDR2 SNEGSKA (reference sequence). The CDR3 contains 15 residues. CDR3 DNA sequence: TGCAGTGCTGAGGACAGAGCTTTTGGGGATTCACCCCTCCACTTT. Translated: CSAEDRAFGDSPLHF.

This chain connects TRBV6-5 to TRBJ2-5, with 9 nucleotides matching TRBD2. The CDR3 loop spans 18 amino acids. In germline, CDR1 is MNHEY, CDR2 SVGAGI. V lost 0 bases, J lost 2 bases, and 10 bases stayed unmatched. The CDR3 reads CASSYSTPTSGIQETQYF. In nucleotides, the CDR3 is TGTGCCAGCAGTTACTCGACGCCGACTAGCGGAATACAAGAGACCCAGTACTTC.

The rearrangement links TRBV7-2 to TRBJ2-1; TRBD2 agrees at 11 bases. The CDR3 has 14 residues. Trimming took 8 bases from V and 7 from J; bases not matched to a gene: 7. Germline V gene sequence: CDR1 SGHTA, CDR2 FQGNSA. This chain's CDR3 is CASLLAGVTNEQFF. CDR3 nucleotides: TGTGCCAGCTTACTAGCGGGAGTCACGAATGAGCAGTTCTTC. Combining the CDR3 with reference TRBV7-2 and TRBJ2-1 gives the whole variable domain GAGVSQSPSNKVTEKGKDVELRCDPISGHTALYWYRQSLGQGLEFLIYFQGNSAPDKSGLPSDRFSAERTGGSVSTLTIQRTQQEDSAVYLCASLLAGVTNEQFFGPGTRLTVL.

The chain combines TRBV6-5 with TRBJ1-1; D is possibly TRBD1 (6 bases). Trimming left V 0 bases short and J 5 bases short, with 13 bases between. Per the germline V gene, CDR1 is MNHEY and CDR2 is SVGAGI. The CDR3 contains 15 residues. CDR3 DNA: TGTGCCAGCAGTTACTCTTTCACAGGGTCTACTGAAGCTTTCTTT. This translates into CASSYSFTGSTEAFF.

The CDR3 nucleotides read TGCGCCAGCAGCCAGTACGGACTAGCGGGCTCCTACGAGCAGTACTTC. Encoded protein: CASSQYGLAGSYEQYF. V is TRBV4-1 and J is TRBJ2-7, with 11 bases that match TRBD2. Unmatched junction bases numbered 4, after V lost 3 bases and J lost 0 bases. CDR1 and CDR2 (germline): MGHRA, YSYEKL. CDR3 length equals 16 residues.

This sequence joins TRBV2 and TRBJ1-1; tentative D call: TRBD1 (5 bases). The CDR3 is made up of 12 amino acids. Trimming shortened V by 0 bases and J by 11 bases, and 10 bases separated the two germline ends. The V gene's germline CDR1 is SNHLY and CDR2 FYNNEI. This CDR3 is CASSEATEGAFF. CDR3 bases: TGTGCCAGCAGTGAAGCTACGGAGGGGGCTTTCTTT.

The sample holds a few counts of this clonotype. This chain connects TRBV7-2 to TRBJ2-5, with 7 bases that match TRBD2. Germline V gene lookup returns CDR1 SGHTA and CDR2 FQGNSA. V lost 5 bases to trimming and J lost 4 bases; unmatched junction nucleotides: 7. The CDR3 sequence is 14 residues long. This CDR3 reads CASSTRTRVETQYF. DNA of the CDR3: TGTGCCAGCAGCACCCGGACTAGAGTAGAGACCCAGTACTTC.

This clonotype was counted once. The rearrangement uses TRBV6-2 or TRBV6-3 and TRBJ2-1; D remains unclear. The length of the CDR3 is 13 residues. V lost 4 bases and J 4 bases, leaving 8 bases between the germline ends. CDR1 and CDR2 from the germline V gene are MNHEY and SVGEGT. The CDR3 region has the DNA TGTGCCAGCAGTTTTTTCGAGTACAATGAGCAGTTCTTC. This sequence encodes CASSFFEYNEQFF.